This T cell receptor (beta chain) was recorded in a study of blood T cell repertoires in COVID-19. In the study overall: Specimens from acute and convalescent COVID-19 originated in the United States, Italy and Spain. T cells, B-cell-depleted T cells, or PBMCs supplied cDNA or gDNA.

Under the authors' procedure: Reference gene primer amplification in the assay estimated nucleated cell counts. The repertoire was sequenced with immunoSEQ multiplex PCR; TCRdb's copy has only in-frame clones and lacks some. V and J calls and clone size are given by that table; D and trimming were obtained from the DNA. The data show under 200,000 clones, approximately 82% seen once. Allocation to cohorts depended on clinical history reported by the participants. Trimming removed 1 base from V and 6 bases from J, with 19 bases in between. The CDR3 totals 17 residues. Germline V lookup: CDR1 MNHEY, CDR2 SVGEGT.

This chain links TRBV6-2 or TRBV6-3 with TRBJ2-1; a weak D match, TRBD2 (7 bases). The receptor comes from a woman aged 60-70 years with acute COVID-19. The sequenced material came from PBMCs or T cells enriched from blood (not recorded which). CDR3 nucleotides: TGTGCCAGCAGTTACTTAGGGGGGGTAGCATTAGGCAATGAGCAGTTCTTC. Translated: CASSYLGGVALGNEQFF.